The 4 T cell receptor beta chains listed next were all sequenced from one sample in a study of beta chain features in type 1 diabetes. Expressed TCRB transcripts were sequenced, since all the RNA that had been isolated was reverse transcribed. TCRdb keeps only in-frame clones here, not all; method: immunoSEQ multiplex PCR. The sample lists about 250,000 clones, over 12% seen once, with more than 0.02% in the top ten. The source material was naive CD4+ T cells from blood. The receptors originated from a middle-aged woman in good health.

This clone showed up just a few times. V and J are TRBV2 and TRBJ1-4; unclear D gene. The CDR3 has 13 amino acids. Per the germline V gene, CDR1 is SNHLY and CDR2 is FYNNEI. With 8 bases removed from V and 7 bases from J, the gap between germline ends came to 14 bases. CDR3 sequence reads: CASCWQVIEKLFF. In DNA, the CDR3 is TGTGCCAGCTGTTGGCAGGTTATTGAAAAACTGTTTTTT.

A few counts support this clone. This chain links TRBV5-1 with TRBJ1-1; 10 nucleotides line up with TRBD1. The V gene's germline CDR1 is SGHRS and CDR2 YFSETQ. J lost 4 bases, V lost 4 bases, and 7 bases had no gene match. The CDR3 spans 15 residues. The CDR3, as DNA: TGCGCCAGCAGCCCAGCTGGGACAGGGGTCACTGAAGCTTTCTTT. This sequence encodes CASSPAGTGVTEAFF.

This clone has only a few counts. V is TRBV5-6 and J is TRBJ2-2; D unclear. There are 16 residues in the CDR3. Germline loops: CDR1 SGHDT, CDR2 YYEEEE. Trimming stripped 2 bases from V and 3 bases from J, with 14 bases between. This chain's CDR3 is CASSFTAFRDTGELFF. In DNA, the CDR3 is TGTGCCAGCAGCTTCACAGCTTTTCGCGACACCGGGGAGCTGTTTTTT. The complete variable domain, with remaining parts taken from reference TRBV5-6 and TRBJ2-2, reads DAGVTQSPTHLIKTRGQQVTLRCSPKSGHDTVSWYQQALGQGPQFIFQYYEEEERQRGNFPDRFSGHQFPNYSSELNVNALLLGDSALYLCASSFTAFRDTGELFFGEGSRLTVL.

As DNA, the CDR3 is TGTGCCAGCAGCTTACAGGGTAACTCCTACGAGCAGTACTTC. This gives the protein CASSLQGNSYEQYF. The chain joins TRBV11-3 to TRBJ2-7; the D gene is possibly TRBD1 (5 bases). The CDR3 is 14 amino acids. Trimming stripped 2 bases from V and 0 bases from J, with 8 bases between. Germline V CDR1 and CDR2: SGHNT, YENEEA. The full variable domain, rest sourced from reference TRBV11-3 and TRBJ2-7, is EAGVVQSPRYKIIEKKQPVAFWCNPISGHNTLYWYLQNLGQGPELLIRYENEEAVDDSQLPKDRFSAERLKGVDSTLKIQPAELGDSAVYLCASSLQGNSYEQYFGPGTRLTVT.